The present T cell receptor beta chain was sequenced within a study of blood T cell repertoires in COVID-19. Study at large: The United States, Italy and Spain supplied acute and convalescent COVID-19 samples.

Trimming took 4 bases from V and 4 from J, leaving 7 bases between them. The CDR3 totals 13 residues. Germline loops: CDR1 KGHDR, CDR2 SFDVKD. In the authors' methods: Researchers report that nucleated cell counts were estimated from reference gene primer amplification. Profiling relied on immunoSEQ multiplex PCR, and the TCRdb table lists in-frame clones only, not all of them. V and J calls and clone size are copied from that table; D and trimming were computed from the DNA. This sample has about 170,000 clones; about 85% occur once, and the top ten carry approximately 1.2%. This TCR came from a man aged 55 to 70 who had recovered from COVID-19. The sample comprised peripheral blood. The chain couples TRBV24-1 to TRBJ2-1; D call uncertain. The CDR3 loop reads CATSDSTYNEQFF. CDR3 DNA sequence: TGTGCCACCAGTGACTCGACTTACAATGAGCAGTTCTTC.